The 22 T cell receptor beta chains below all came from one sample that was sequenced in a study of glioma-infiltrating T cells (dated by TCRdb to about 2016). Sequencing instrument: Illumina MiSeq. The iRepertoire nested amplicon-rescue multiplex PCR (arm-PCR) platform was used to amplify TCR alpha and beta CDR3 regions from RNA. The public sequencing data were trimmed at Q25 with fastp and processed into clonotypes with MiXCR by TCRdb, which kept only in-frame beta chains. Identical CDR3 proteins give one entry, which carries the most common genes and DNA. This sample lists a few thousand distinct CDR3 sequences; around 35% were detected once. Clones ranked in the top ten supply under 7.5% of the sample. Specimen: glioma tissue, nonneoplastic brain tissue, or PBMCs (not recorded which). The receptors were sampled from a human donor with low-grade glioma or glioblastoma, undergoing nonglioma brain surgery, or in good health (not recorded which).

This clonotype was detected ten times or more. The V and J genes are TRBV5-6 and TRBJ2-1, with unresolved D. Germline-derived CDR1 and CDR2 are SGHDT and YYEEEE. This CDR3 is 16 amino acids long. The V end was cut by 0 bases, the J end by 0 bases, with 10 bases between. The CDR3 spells CASSLVARSSYNEQFF. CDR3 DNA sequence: TGTGCCAGCAGCTTGGTCGCGAGGAGCTCCTACAATGAGCAGTTCTTC.

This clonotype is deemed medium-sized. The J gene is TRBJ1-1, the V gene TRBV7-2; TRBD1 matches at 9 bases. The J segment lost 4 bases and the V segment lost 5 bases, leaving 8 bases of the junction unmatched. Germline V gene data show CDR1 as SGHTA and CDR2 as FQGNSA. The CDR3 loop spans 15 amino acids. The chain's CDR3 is CASSTTGGKGTEAFF. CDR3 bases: TGTGCCAGCAGCACAACAGGGGGCAAGGGCACTGAAGCTTTCTTT.

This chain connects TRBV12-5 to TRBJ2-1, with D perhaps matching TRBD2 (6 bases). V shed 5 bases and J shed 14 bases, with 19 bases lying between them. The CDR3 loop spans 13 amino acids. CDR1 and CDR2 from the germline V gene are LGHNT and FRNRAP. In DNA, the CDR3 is TGTGCTAGTGGTCTGCCCGACACTCGGGAGAAGTTCTTC. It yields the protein CASGLPDTREKFF.

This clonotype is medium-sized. The CDR3, as DNA: TGTGCCAGCAAAACAGGGGGTGGCTACACCTTC. This translates into CASKTGGGYTF. The chain recombines TRBV7-2 with TRBJ1-2; 8 bases line up with TRBD1. The germline V gene encodes CDR1 SGHTA and CDR2 FQGNSA. There are 11 residues in the CDR3. V lost 7 bases, J lost 7 bases, and 2 bases stayed unmatched.

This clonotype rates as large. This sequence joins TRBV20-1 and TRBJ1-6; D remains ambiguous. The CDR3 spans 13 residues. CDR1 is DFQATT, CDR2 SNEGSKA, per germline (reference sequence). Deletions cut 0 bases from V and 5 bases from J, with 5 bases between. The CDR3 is CSARESNNSPLHF. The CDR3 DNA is TGCAGTGCTAGAGAGTCAAATAATTCACCCCTCCACTTT.

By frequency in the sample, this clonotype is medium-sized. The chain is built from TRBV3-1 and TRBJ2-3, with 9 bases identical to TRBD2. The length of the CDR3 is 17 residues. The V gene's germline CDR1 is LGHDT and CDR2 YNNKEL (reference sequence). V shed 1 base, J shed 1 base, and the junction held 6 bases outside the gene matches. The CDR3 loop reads CASSQGLLAGRTDTQYF. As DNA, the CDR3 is TGTGCCAGCAGCCAAGGACTGCTAGCGGGGCGCACAGATACGCAGTATTTT.

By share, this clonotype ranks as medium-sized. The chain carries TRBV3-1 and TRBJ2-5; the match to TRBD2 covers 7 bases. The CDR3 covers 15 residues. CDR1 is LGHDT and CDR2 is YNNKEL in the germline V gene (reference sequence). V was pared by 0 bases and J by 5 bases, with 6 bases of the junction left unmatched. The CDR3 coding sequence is TGTGCCAGCAGCCAAGATCTGGGGGGGACGGAGACCCAGTACTTC. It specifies CASSQDLGGTETQYF.

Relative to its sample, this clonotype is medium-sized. CDR3 sequence: CASSSGLADTEAFF. CDR3 in DNA: TGCGCCAGCAGCTCTGGACTGGCGGACACTGAAGCTTTCTTT. The chain combines TRBV5-1 with TRBJ1-1; D is undetermined. The CDR3 is made up of 14 amino acids. CDR1 is SGHRS, CDR2 YFSETQ, per germline. V lost 3 bases, J lost 3 bases, and 12 bases lay in between.

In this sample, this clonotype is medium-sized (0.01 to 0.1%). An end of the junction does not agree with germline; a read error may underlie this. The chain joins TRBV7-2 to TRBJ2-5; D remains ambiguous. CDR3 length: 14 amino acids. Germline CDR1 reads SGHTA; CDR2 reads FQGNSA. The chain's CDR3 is CASSFDPSQETQYF. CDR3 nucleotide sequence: TGCGCCAGCAGCTTCGACCCGAGTCAAGAGACCCAGTACTTC.

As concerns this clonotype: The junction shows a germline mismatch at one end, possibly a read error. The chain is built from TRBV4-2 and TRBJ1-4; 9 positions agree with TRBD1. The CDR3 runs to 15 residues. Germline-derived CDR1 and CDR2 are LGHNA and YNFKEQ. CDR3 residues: CASSRGDRDVKKLFF. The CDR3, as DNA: TGTGCAAGCAGCCGAGGGGACAGGGACGTTAAAAAACTGTTTTTT.

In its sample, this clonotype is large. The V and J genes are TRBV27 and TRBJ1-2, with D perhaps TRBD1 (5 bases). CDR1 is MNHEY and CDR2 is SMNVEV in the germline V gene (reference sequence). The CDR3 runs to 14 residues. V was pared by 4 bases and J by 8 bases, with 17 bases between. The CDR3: CASSYRRGDEGYTF. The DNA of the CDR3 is TGTGCCAGCAGTTACCGTCGGGGGGATGAGGGCTACACCTTC.

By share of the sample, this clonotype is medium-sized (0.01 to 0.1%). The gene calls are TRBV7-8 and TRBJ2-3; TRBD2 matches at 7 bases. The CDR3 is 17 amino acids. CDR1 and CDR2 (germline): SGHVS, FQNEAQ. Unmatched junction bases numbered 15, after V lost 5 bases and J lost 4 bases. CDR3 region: CASSRGGGTLFADTQYF. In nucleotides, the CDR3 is TGTGCCAGCAGCCGCGGGGGAGGGACCTTGTTCGCAGATACGCAGTATTTT. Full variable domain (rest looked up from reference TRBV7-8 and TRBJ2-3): GAGVSQSPRYKVAKRGQDVALRCDPISGHVSLFWYQQALGQGPEFLTYFQNEAQLDKSGLPSDRFFAERPEGSVSTLKIQRTQQEDSAVYLCASSRGGGTLFADTQYFGPGTRLTVL.

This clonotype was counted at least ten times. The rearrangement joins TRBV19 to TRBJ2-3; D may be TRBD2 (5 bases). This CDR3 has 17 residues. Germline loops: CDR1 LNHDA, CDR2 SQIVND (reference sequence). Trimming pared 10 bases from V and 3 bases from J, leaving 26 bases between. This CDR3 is CATISRGRMAETDTQYF. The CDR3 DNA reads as TGTGCCACTATCTCCCGCGGGCGGATGGCTGAAACAGATACGCAGTATTTT.

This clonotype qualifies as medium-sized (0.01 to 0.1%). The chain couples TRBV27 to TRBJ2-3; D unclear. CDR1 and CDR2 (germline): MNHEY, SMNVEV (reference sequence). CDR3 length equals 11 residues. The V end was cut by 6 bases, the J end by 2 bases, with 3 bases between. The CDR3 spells CASRATDTQYF. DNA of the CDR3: TGTGCCAGCAGAGCCACAGATACGCAGTATTTT.

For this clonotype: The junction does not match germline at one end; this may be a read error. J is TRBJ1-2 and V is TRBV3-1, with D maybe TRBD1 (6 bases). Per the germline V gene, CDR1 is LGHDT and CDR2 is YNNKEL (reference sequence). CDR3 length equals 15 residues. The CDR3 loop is CASSQGSDRTGSYTF. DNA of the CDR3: TGTGCCAGTAGCCAAGGATCGGACAGAACGGGATCCTACACCTTC.

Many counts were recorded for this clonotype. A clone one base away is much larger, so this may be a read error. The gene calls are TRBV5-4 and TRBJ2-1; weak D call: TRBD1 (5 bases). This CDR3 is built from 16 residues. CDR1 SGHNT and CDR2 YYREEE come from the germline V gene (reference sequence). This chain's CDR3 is CASSFRRASSYNGQFF. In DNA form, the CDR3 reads TGTGCCAGCAGCTTCCGCAGGGCCAGCTCCTACAATGGGCAGTTCTTC.

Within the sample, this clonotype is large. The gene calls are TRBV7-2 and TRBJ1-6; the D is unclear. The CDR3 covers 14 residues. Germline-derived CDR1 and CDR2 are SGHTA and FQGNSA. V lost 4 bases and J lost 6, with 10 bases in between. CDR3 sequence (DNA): TGTGCCAGCAGCTGGCAGGCAGTTAATTCACCCCTCCACTTT. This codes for CASSWQAVNSPLHF.

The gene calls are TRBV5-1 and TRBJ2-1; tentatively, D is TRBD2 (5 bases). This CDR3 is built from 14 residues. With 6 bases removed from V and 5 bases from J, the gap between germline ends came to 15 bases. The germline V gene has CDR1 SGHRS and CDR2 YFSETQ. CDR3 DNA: TGCGCCAGCATCGCAGACTATATAAACAATGAGCAGTTCTTC. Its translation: CASIADYINNEQFF. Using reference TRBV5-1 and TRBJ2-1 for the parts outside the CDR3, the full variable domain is KAGVTQTPRYLIKTRGQQVTLSCSPISGHRSVSWYQQTPGQGLQFLFEYFSETQRNKGNFPGRFSGRQFSNSRSEMNVSTLELGDSALYLCASIADYINNEQFFGPGTRLTVL.

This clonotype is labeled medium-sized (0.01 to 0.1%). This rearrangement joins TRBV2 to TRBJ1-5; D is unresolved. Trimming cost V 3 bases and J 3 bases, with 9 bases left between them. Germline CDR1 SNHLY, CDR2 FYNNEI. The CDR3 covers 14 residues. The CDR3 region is CASSDQAVNQPQHF. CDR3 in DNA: TGTGCCAGCAGTGATCAGGCAGTCAATCAGCCCCAGCATTTT. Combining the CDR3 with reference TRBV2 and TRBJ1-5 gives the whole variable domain EPEVTQTPSHQVTQMGQEVILRCVPISNHLYFYWYRQILGQKVEFLVSFYNNEISEKSEIFDDQFSVERPDGSNFTLKIRSTKLEDSAMYFCASSDQAVNQPQHFGDGTRLSIL.

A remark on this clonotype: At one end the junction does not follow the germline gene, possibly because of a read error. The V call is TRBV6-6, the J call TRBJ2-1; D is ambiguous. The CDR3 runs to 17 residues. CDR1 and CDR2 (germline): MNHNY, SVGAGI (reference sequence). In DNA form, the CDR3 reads TGTACCAGCAGTTACGACAAAGCTATCATCTCCTACAATGAGAAGTTCTTC. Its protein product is CTSSYDKAIISYNEKFF.

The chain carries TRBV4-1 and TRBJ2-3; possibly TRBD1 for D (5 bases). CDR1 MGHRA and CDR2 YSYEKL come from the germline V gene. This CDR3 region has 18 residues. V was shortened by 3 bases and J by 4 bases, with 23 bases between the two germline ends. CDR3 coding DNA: TGCGCCAGCAGCCAGCCTAGGACACTATTCTTCTCTCCAGATACGCAGTATTTT. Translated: CASSQPRTLFFSPDTQYF.

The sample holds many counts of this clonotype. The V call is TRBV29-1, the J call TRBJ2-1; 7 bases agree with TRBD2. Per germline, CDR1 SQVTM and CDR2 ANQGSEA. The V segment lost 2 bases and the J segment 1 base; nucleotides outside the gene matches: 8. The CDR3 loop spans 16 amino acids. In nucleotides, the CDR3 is TGCAGCGTTGAATGGGGAGGGTATAGGTCCTACAATGAGCAGTTCTTC. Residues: CSVEWGGYRSYNEQFF.